A selection of T cell receptor beta chains follows, all from one sample in a study of T cell responses to AZD1222 COVID-19 vaccine. The assay was immunoSEQ multiplex PCR, and TCRdb's table has in-frame clones only and misses some. The sample lists some 140,000 clones; 90% were seen once. The specimen comprised peripheral blood, sampled on day 0 of AZD1222 vaccination. The receptors shown here come from an adult in good health. Both conserved end residues are part of each CDR3. A D gene is named only where the DNA matches it firmly. Clone size is stated in some rows and not others, as once, few, many or a class when expanded.

size: -
V: TRBV7-6
length: 15
J: TRBJ1-5
D: -
DNA: TGTGCCAGCATCGCCGACTTCTATAGCAATCAGCCCCAGCATTTT
CDR3: CASIADFYSNQPQHF

size: -
V: TRBV2
length: 13
J: TRBJ2-1
D: -
DNA: TGTGCCAGCGGTCACTACCTCGGGGATGAGCAGTTCTTC
CDR3: CASGHYLGDEQFF

size: -
V: TRBV5-1
length: 15
J: TRBJ1-5
D: TRBD1
DNA: TGCGCCAGCAGCTTGGGAGGGACAGGGGTTCAGCCCCAGCATTTT
CDR3: CASSLGGTGVQPQHF

size: -
V: TRBV6-5
length: 14
J: TRBJ1-2
D: TRBD1
DNA: TGTGCCAGCAGAGACCCGGGACAGGGCTATGGCTACACCTTC
CDR3: CASRDPGQGYGYTF

size: few
V: TRBV19
length: 16
J: TRBJ1-2
D: -
DNA: TGTGCCAGTAGCCCACCCCCGACAAGAGCAAACTATGGCTACACCTTC
CDR3: CASSPPPTRANYGYTF

size: -
V: TRBV4-3
length: 17
J: TRBJ1-1
D: -
DNA: TGCGCCAGCAGCTACGAGGGCTTCGGGGGCGTGAACACTGAAGCTTTCTTT
CDR3: CASSYEGFGGVNTEAFF

size: once
V: TRBV28
length: 16
J: TRBJ2-7
D: TRBD1
DNA: TGTGCCAGCAGTATTCCCCGGGACAGCTTCTCCTACGAGCAGTACTTC
CDR3: CASSIPRDSFSYEQYF

size: -
V: TRBV30
length: 20
J: TRBJ2-5
D: TRBD2
DNA: TGTGCCTGGAGTGAAAGGTGGGGGACTAGCGGGCGTATCAGAGCAGAGACCCAGTACTTC
CDR3: CAWSERWGTSGRIRAETQYF

size: once
V: TRBV24-1
length: 18
J: TRBJ2-3
D: TRBD2
DNA: TGTGCCGTATCCGGGACTAGCGTGGAGCAGGGGTTCACAGATACGCAGTATTTT
CDR3: CAVSGTSVEQGFTDTQYF

size: -
V: TRBV7-3
length: 14
J: TRBJ1-2
D: -
DNA: TGTGCCAGCAGCTTATCGGCAAGTGGGTATGGCTACACCTTC
CDR3: CASSLSASGYGYTF

size: -
V: TRBV11-2
length: 15
J: TRBJ1-6
D: -
DNA: TGTGCCAGCAGCTTAGGAGCGGGTGATAATTCACCCCTCCACTTT
CDR3: CASSLGAGDNSPLHF

size: few
V: TRBV27
length: 12
J: TRBJ1-2
D: -
DNA: TGTGCCAGCAAGGGGGGGTCCTATGGCTACACCTTC
CDR3: CASKGGSYGYTF

size: -
V: TRBV7-2
length: 11
J: TRBJ1-1
D: -
DNA: TGTGCCAGCAGCTTCTCGGGGGTTGGTTTCTTT
CDR3: CASSFSGVGFF

size: -
V: TRBV5-1
length: 15
J: TRBJ1-6
D: TRBD1
DNA: TGCGCCAGCAGCTTATGGGACAGAAATAATTCACCCCTCCACTTT
CDR3: CASSLWDRNNSPLHF

size: -
V: TRBV5-1
length: 13
J: TRBJ1-3
D: -
DNA: TGCGCCAGCAGCCTCGGAGGGGGAAACACCATATATTTT
CDR3: CASSLGGGNTIYF

size: -
V: TRBV18
length: 16
J: TRBJ2-3
D: TRBD1
DNA: TGTGCCAGCTCACCTATGACAGGGAGCTGGGATGATACGCAGTATTTT
CDR3: CASSPMTGSWDDTQYF

size: -
V: TRBV5-1
length: 13
J: TRBJ2-7
D: -
DNA: TGCGCCAGCAGCTTGGGACGGCTCTACGAGCAGTACTTC
CDR3: CASSLGRLYEQYF

size: -
V: TRBV4-3
length: 12
J: TRBJ2-5
D: -
DNA: TGCGCCAGCAGCCAAGGTGGGGCGACCCAGTACTTC
CDR3: CASSQGGATQYF

size: -
V: TRBV14
length: 16
J: TRBJ1-2
D: -
DNA: TGTGCCAGCAGCCAAGGGAGTGGTCTGGAAGACTATGGCTACACCTTC
CDR3: CASSQGSGLEDYGYTF

size: once
V: TRBV5-5
length: 15
J: TRBJ1-3
D: -
DNA: TGTGCCAGCAGCTTACGGGGCCCCTCTGGAAACACCATATATTTT
CDR3: CASSLRGPSGNTIYF

size: -
V: TRBV20-1
length: 11
J: TRBJ1-2
D: -
DNA: TGCAGTGCTAGCCCAAGGGGCGGCTACACCTTC
CDR3: CSASPRGGYTF

size: few
V: TRBV16
length: 14
J: TRBJ2-7
D: TRBD1
DNA: TGTGCCAGCAGGCGAGGGGACAGGACCTACGAGCAGTACTTC
CDR3: CASRRGDRTYEQYF

size: few
V: TRBV2
length: 17
J: TRBJ2-7
D: -
DNA: TGTGCCAGCAGTACTAACCCCAGCGGGTCTAGCTCCTACGAGCAGTACTTC
CDR3: CASSTNPSGSSSYEQYF

size: -
V: TRBV12-3/TRBV12-4
length: 11
J: TRBJ1-3
D: -
DNA: TGTGCCAGCAGCCGCGAAAACACCATATATTTT
CDR3: CASSRENTIYF

size: -
V: TRBV9
length: 14
J: TRBJ2-1
D: -
DNA: TGTGCCAGCAGCGTAAGACTGATGGGGGGTGAGCAGTTCTTC
CDR3: CASSVRLMGGEQFF

size: -
V: TRBV2
length: 13
J: TRBJ1-2
D: -
DNA: TGTGCCAGCTCCAAGGGGGGGGCGCTTGGCTACACCTTC
CDR3: CASSKGGALGYTF

size: once
V: TRBV30
length: 12
J: TRBJ1-1
D: -
DNA: TGTGCCTGGACGACGACCAGCGGTGAAGCTTTCTTT
CDR3: CAWTTTSGEAFF

size: -
V: TRBV7-2
length: 15
J: TRBJ2-2
D: -
DNA: TGTGCCAGCAGCCCCGGTCGGGGTGTAGGCGGGGAGCTGTTTTTT
CDR3: CASSPGRGVGGELFF

size: -
V: TRBV14
length: 13
J: TRBJ2-5
D: -
DNA: TGTGCCAGCAGCCAAGAACAACGGGGGACCCAGTACTTC
CDR3: CASSQEQRGTQYF

size: -
V: TRBV15
length: 16
J: TRBJ1-2
D: TRBD1
DNA: TGTGCCACCAGCATTAGGGACAGGGAAGGAATCTATGGCTACACCTTC
CDR3: CATSIRDREGIYGYTF

size: -
V: TRBV18
length: 14
J: TRBJ1-1
D: -
DNA: TGTGCCAGCTCACCAGGGGGCGTGGGGACTGAAGCTTTCTTT
CDR3: CASSPGGVGTEAFF

size: -
V: TRBV18
length: 13
J: TRBJ2-7
D: TRBD1
DNA: TGTGCCAGCTCACAGGCAGGGGGTGGCGAGCAGTACTTC
CDR3: CASSQAGGGEQYF

size: once
V: TRBV5-1
length: 18
J: TRBJ2-6
D: -
DNA: TGCGCCAGCAGCTTGGACAGACCCCGGTCTTCTGGGGCCAACGTCCTGACTTTC
CDR3: CASSLDRPRSSGANVLTF

size: -
V: TRBV5-4
length: 16
J: TRBJ2-2
D: TRBD2
DNA: TGTGCCAGCAGCTTCTCGCCGGGACTAAACACCGGGGAGCTGTTTTTT
CDR3: CASSFSPGLNTGELFF

size: -
V: TRBV7-9
length: 15
J: TRBJ2-7
D: TRBD1
DNA: TGTGCCAGCAGCTTCGACAGGGACCCCCTCTACGAGCAGTACTTC
CDR3: CASSFDRDPLYEQYF

size: -
V: TRBV21-1
length: 16
J: TRBJ2-7
D: -
DNA: TGTGCCAGCACCCTAGGGACAGGTCAACTTTACTACGAGCAGTACTTC
CDR3: CASTLGTGQLYYEQYF

size: -
V: TRBV2
length: 14
J: TRBJ1-1
D: -
DNA: TGTGCCAGCAGTGGCGGAAGGAGTCACACTGAAGCTTTCTTT
CDR3: CASSGGRSHTEAFF

size: -
V: TRBV3-1/TRBV3-2
length: 12
J: TRBJ2-2
D: -
DNA: TGTGCCAGCAGCCAAGTTCCCGGGGAGCTGTTTTTT
CDR3: CASSQVPGELFF

size: few
V: TRBV27
length: 12
J: TRBJ1-2
D: -
DNA: TGTGCCAGCCATTGGCCTCAAGGGGGCTACACCTTC
CDR3: CASHWPQGGYTF

size: -
V: TRBV5-1
length: 13
J: TRBJ1-2
D: TRBD1
DNA: TGCGCCAGCAGCCAGACAGGGGACTATGGCTACACCTTC
CDR3: CASSQTGDYGYTF

size: -
V: TRBV15
length: 15
J: TRBJ2-6
D: TRBD2
DNA: TGTGCCACCAGCGTCGGGGGGACTGGGGCCAACGTCCTGACTTTC
CDR3: CATSVGGTGANVLTF